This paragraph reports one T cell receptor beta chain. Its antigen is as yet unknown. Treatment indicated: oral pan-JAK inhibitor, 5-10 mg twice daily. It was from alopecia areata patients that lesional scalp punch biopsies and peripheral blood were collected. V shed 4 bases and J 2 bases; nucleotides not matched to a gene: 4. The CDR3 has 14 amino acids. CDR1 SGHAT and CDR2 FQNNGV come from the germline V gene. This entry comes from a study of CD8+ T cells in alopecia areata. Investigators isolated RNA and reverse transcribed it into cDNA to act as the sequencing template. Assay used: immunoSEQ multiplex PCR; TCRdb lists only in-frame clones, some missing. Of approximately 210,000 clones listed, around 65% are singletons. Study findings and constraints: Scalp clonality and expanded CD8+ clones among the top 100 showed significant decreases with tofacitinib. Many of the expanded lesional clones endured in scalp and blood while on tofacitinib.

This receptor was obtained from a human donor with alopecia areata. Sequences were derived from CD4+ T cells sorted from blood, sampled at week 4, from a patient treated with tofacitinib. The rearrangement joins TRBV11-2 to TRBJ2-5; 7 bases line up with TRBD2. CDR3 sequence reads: CASSSYGGQETQYF. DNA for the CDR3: TGTGCCAGCAGCTCGTACGGGGGGCAAGAGACCCAGTACTTC.